Reported below is one T cell receptor (beta chain). Antigen specificity is unknown. The data stem from a study of regulatory and conventional T cells in RAG deficiency. Study-level findings and limits: Patient subsets had shorter CDR3s; Omenn Treg-Tconv overlap exceeded 85%.

Data came from immunoSEQ multiplex PCR; TCRdb stores just in-frame clones and leaves some out. The sample holds fewer than 35,000 clones, around 90% seen once. With 4 bases clipped from V and 2 bases from J, the junction kept 5 bases outside the gene matches. Germline assignment: CDR1 LNHDA and CDR2 SQIVND (reference sequence). The CDR3 length is 15 residues. Separately, the same data were catalogued under a study of regulatory T cells. That work contributes: The primer mix had 52 TRBV and 13 TRBJ primers.

The J gene is TRBJ2-3, the V gene TRBV19, with TRBD2 matching over 8 bases. The material sequenced was CD8+ T cells sorted from blood. This TCR derives from a human donor in good health. CDR3: CASSKDSGNTDTQYF. CDR3 bases: TGTGCCAGTAGTAAAGATAGCGGGAACACAGATACGCAGTATTTT.